The 3 T cell receptor beta chains below all came from one sample that was sequenced in a study of blood T cell repertoires in COVID-19. Assay: immunoSEQ multiplex PCR; the TCRdb copy retains only in-frame clones and omits some. The profile covers some 150,000 clones, with roughly 90% appearing a single time and approximately 1.2% taken by the ten largest. The source material was PBMCs or T cells enriched from blood (not recorded which). Source of these receptors: a woman in her twenties or thirties with acute COVID-19.

This clone came up once. The chain has TRBV28 and TRBJ2-7, with D unclear. V was trimmed by 2 bases and J by 3 bases, leaving 11 bases between them. This CDR3 has 14 residues. In germline, CDR1 is MDHEN, CDR2 SYDVKM. The DNA for the CDR3 is TGTGCCAGCAGTTTACGAGGCAGTCACTACGAGCAGTACTTC. The encoded protein is CASSLRGSHYEQYF. The full variable domain, completed using reference TRBV28 and TRBJ2-7, is DVKVTQSSRYLVKRTGEKVFLECVQDMDHENMFWYRQDPGLGLRLIYFSYDVKMKEKGDIPEGYSVSREKKERFSLILESASTNQTSMYLCASSLRGSHYEQYFGPGTRLTVT.

The chain employs TRBV5-6 and TRBJ1-5; TRBD1 matches at 8 bases. This CDR3 comprises 18 residues. CDR1 and CDR2 (germline): SGHDT, YYEEEE. V was clipped by 2 bases and J by 0 bases; unmatched bases: 10. In DNA, the CDR3 is TGTGCCAGCAGCTTTTGGCAGGGGGCCACCTATAGCAATCAGCCCCAGCATTTT. It is translated as CASSFWQGATYSNQPQHF.

This clone was counted a few times. The V call is TRBV18, the J call TRBJ2-1; possible D gene TRBD1, 5 bases. From germline, CDR1 is KGHSH and CDR2 LQKENI. This CDR3 has 14 residues. The germline V and J ends were trimmed by 2 bases and 7 bases, with 12 bases remaining between them. The CDR3 region is CASSPGAQQNEQFF. DNA of the CDR3: TGTGCCAGCTCACCAGGGGCCCAACAGAATGAGCAGTTCTTC.